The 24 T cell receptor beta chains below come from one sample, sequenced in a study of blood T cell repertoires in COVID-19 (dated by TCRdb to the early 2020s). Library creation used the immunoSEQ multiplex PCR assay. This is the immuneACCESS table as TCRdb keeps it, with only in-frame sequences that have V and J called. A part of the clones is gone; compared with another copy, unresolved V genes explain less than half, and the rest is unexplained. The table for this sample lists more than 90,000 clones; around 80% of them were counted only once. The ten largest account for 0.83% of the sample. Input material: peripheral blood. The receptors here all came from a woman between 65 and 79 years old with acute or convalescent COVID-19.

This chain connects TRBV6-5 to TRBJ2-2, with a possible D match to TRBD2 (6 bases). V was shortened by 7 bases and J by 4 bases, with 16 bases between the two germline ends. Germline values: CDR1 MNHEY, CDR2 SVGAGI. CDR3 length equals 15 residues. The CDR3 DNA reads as TGTGCCAGCACTTGGAGACTAGAAACCACCGGGGAGCTGTTTTTT. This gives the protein CASTWRLETTGELFF.

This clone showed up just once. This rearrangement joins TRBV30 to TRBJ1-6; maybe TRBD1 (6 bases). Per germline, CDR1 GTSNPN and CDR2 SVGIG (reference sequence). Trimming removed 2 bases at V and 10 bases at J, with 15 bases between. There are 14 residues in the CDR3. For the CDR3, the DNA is TGTGCCTGGAGTACATTACAGGGCGGCTCACCCCTCCACTTT. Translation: CAWSTLQGGSPLHF.

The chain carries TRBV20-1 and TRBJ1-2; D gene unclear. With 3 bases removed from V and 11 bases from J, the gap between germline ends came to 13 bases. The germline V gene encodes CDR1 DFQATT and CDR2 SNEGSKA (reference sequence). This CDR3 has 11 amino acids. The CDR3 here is CSARPQIYYTF. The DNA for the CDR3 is TGCAGTGCTAGGCCACAGATATATTACACCTTC.

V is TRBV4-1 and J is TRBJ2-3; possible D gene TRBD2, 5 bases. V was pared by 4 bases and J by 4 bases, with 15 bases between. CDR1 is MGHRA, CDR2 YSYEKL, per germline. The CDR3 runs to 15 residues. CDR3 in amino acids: CASSRAEGTPDTQYF. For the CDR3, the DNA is TGCGCCAGCAGCCGAGCCGAGGGAACACCAGATACGCAGTATTTT.

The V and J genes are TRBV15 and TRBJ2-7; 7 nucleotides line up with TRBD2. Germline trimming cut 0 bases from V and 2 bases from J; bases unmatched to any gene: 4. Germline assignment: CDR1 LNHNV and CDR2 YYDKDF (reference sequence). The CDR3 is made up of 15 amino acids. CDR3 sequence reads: CATSRESGTTYEQYF. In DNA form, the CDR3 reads TGTGCCACCAGCAGAGAGAGCGGGACCACCTACGAGCAGTACTTC.

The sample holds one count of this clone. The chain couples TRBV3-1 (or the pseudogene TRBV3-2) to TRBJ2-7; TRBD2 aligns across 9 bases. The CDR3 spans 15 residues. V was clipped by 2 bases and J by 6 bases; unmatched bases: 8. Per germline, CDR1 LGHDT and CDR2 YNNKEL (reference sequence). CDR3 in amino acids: CASSQLSAGGGEQYF. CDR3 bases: TGTGCCAGCAGCCAATTGTCAGCGGGAGGAGGCGAGCAGTACTTC.

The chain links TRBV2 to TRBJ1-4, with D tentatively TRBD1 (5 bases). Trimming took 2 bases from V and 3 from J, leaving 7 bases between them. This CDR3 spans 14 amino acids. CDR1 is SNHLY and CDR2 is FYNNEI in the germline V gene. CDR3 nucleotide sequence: TGTGCCAGCAGTGAACGACAGTCTAATGAAAAACTGTTTTTT. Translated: CASSERQSNEKLFF.

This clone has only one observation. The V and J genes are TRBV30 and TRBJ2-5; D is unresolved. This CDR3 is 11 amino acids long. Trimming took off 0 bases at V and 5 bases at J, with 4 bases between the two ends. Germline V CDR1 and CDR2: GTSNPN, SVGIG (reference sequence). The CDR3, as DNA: TGTGCCTGGAGTGTACTTGAGACCCAGTACTTC. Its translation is CAWSVLETQYF.

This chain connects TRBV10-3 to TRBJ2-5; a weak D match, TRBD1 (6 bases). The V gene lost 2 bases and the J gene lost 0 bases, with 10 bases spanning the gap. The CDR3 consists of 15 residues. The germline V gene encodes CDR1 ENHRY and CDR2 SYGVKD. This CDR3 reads CAISETGSNQETQYF. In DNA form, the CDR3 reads TGTGCCATCAGTGAGACAGGGAGCAACCAAGAGACCCAGTACTTC.

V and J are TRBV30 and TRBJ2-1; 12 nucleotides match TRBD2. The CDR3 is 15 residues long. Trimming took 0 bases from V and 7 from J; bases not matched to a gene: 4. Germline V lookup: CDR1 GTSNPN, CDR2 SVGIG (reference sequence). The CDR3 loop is CAWSVLAGGSNEQFF. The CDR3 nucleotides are TGTGCCTGGAGTGTGCTAGCGGGAGGGAGTAATGAGCAGTTCTTC.

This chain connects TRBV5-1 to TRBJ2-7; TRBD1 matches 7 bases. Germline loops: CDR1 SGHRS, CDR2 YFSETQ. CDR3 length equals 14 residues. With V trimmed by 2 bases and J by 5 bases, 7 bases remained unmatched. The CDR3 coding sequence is TGCGCCAGCAGCTTTCACAGGGGAACGGACGAGCAGTACTTC. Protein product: CASSFHRGTDEQYF. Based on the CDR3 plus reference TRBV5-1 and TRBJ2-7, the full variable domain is KAGVTQTPRYLIKTRGQQVTLSCSPISGHRSVSWYQQTPGQGLQFLFEYFSETQRNKGNFPGRFSGRQFSNSRSEMNVSTLELGDSALYLCASSFHRGTDEQYFGPGTRLTVT.

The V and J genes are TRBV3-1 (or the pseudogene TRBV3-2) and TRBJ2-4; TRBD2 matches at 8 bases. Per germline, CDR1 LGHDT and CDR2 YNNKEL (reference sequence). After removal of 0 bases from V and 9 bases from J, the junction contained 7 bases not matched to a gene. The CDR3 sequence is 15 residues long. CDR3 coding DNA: TGTGCCAGCAGCCAAGATCGGGGGGGCGGGAGCATTCAGTACTTC. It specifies CASSQDRGGGSIQYF.

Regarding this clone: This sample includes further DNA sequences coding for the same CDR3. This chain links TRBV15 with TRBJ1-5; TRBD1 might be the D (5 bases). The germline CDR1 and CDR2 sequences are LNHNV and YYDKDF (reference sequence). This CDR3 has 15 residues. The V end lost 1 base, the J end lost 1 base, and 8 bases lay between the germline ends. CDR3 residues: CATSRGGGSNQPQHF. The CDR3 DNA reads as TGTGCCACCAGCAGAGGTGGGGGGAGCAATCAGCCCCAGCATTTT.

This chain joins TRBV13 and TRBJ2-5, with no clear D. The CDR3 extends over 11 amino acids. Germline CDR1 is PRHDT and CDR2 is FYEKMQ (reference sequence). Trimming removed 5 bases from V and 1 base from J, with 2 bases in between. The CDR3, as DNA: TGTGCCAGCAGCCTCCAAGAGACCCAGTACTTC. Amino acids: CASSLQETQYF.

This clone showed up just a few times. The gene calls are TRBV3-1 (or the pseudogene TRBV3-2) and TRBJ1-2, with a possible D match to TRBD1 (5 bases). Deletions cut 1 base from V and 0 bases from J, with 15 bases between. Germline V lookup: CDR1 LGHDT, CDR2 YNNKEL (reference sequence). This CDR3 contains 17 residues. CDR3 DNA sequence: TGTGCCAGCAGCCAAGGTATAAACAGGCAAACTAACTATGGCTACACCTTC. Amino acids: CASSQGINRQTNYGYTF.

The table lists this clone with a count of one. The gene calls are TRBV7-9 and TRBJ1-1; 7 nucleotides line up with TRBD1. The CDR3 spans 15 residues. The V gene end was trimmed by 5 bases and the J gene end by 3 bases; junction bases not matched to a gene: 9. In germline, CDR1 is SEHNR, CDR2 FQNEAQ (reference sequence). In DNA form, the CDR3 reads TGTGCCAGCAGCCATATCGACAGGGTTGACACTGAAGCTTTCTTT. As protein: CASSHIDRVDTEAFF.

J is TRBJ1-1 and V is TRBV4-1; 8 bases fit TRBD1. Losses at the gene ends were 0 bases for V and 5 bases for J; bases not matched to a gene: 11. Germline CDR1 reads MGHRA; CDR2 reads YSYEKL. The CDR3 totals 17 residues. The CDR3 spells CASSQESSGGAWTEAFF. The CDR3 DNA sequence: TGCGCCAGCAGCCAAGAATCGTCAGGGGGCGCGTGGACTGAAGCTTTCTTT.

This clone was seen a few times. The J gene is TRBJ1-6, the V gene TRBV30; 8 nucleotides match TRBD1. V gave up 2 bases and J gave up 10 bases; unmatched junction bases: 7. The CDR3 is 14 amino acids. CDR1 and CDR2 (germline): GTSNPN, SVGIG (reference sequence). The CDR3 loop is CAWSPPGGGSPLHF. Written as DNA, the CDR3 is TGTGCCTGGAGTCCCCCAGGGGGCGGGTCACCCCTCCACTTT.

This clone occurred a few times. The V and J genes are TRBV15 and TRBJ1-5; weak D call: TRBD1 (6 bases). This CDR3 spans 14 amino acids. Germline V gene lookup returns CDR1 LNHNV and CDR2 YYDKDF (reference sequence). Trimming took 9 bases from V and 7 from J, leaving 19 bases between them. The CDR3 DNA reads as TGTGCCACTAATACCGGGACACGGAACCAGCCCCAGCATTTT. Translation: CATNTGTRNQPQHF.

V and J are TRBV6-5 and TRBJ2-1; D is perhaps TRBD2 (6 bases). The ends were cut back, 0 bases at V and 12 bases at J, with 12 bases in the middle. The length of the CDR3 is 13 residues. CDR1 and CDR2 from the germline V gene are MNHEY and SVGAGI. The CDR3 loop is CASSYSGVGGQFF. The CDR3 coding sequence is TGTGCCAGCAGTTACTCGGGGGTCGGGGGGCAGTTCTTC.

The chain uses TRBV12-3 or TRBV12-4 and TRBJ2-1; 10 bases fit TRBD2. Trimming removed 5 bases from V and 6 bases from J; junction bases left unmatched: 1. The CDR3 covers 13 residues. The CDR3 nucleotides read TGTGCCAGCAGTAAGCGGGAGGGCAATGAGCAGTTCTTC. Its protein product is CASSKREGNEQFF.

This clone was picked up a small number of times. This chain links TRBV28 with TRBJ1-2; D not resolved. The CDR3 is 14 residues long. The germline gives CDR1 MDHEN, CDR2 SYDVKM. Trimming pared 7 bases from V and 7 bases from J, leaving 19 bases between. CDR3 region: CASTFAGGEFGYTF. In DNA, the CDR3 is TGTGCCAGCACCTTCGCGGGCGGGGAATTTGGCTACACCTTC.

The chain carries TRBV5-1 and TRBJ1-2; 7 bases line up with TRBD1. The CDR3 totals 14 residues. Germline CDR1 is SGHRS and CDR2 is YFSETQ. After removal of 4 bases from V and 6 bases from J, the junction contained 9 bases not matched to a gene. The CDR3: CASSRSPGTDGYTF. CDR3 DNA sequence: TGCGCCAGCAGCCGATCCCCCGGGACAGATGGCTACACCTTC.

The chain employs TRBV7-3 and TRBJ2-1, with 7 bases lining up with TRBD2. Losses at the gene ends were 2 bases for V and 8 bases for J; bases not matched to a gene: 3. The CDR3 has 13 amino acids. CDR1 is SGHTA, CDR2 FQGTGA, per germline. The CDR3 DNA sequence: TGTGCCAGCAGCTTACGGGGGGACGATGAGCAGTTCTTC. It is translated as CASSLRGDDEQFF.